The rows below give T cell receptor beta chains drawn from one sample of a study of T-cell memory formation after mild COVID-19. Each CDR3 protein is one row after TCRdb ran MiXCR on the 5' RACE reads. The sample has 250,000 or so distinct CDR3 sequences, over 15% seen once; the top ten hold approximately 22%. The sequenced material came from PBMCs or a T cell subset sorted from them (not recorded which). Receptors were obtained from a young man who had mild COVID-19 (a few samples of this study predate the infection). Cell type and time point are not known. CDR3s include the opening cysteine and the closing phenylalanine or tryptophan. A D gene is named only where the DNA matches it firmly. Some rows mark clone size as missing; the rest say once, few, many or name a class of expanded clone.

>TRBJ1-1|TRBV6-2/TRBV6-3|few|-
TGTGCCAGCAGCACGGGGGGCGAGACTTTCTTT
CASSTGGETFF
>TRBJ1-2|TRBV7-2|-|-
TGTGCCAGCAGCCAAAGCCCCACAGGGTGGTATGGCTACACCTTC
CASSQSPTGWYGYTF
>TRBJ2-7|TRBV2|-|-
TGTGCCAGCAGTGACGCTGCCTTTTTTGGCGAGCAGTACTTC
CASSDAAFFGEQYF
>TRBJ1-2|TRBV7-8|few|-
TGTGCCAGCAGCCCCGTAGGGGGGGGTGGCTACACCTTC
CASSPVGGGGYTF
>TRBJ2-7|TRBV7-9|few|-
TGTGCCAGCAGCTTATATCACCCCGAGCAGTACTTC
CASSLYHPEQYF
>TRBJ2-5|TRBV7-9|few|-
TGTGCCAGCAGCTTAGACGGGCAGAGGGAGACCCAGTACTTC
CASSLDGQRETQYF
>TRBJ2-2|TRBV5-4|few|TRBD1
TGTGCCAGCAGCTTAAGGACAGGGGTCGGCGGGGAGCTGTTTTTT
CASSLRTGVGGELFF
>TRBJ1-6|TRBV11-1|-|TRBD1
TGTGCCAGCAGCCTAGCGGACAGGAGTTCTTATAATTCACCCCTCCACTTT
CASSLADRSSYNSPLHF
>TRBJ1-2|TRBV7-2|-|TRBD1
TGTGCCAGCAGCTTACCGACCAGGGGGCCTCAGGACTATGGCTACACCTTC
CASSLPTRGPQDYGYTF
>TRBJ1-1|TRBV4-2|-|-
TGTGCCAGCAGCCAACCCTCCTACTTAGAGGCCAGGGGTACTGAAGCTTTCTTT
CASSQPSYLEARGTEAFF
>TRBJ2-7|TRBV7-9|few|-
TGTGCCAGCCGCGGAGCGACCGACTACGAGCAGTACTTC
CASRGATDYEQYF
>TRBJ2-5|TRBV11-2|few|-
TGTGCCAGCAGCTCATACAAGGAGACGTTTCAAGAGACCCAGTACTTC
CASSSYKETFQETQYF
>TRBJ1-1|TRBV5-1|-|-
TGCGCCAGCAGCTTGGGGGCGATCGGAGGCTCCGTGAATGCTTTCTTT
CASSLGAIGGSVNAFF
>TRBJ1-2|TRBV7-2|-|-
TGTGCCAGCAGTCGAGCCGGGACGGTATATGGCTACACCTTC
CASSRAGTVYGYTF
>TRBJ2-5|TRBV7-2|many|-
TGTGCCAGCAGCTTAGATTGGGGGGGGCGCTCAAAGACCCAGTACTTC
CASSLDWGGRSKTQYF
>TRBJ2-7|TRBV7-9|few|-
TGTGCCAGCAGCCCACCGACAGGTTCCTACGAGCAGTACTTC
CASSPPTGSYEQYF
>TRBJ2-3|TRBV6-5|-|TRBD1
TGTGCCAGCTCGTTTGGTACAGGGGTAGATACGCAGTATTTT
CASSFGTGVDTQYF
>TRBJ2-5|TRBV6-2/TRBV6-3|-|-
TGTGCCAGCAGTTCGAGGGCGGAACAAGAGACCCAGTACTTC
CASSSRAEQETQYF
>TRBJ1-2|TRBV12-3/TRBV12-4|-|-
TGTGCCAGCAGTCCGACACTCCAGGCCTATGGCTACACCTTC
CASSPTLQAYGYTF
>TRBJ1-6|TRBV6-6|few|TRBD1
TGTGCCAGCAGTACGGGCCGACAGGGGTATTCACCCCTCCACTTT
CASSTGRQGYSPLHF
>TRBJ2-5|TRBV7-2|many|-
TGTGCCAGCAGCTTTCGAGGGGAAGAGACCCAGTACTTC
CASSFRGEETQYF
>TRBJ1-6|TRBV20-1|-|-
TGCAGTGGTAGCCCCACCGGGAGAACCAATTCACCCCTCCACTTT
CSGSPTGRTNSPLHF
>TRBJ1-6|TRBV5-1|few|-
TGCGCCAGCAGCTTGAAGGCAGATTCACCCCTCCACTTT
CASSLKADSPLHF
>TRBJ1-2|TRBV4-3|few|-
TGCGCCAGCAGCCAAGAGAAAGGGTATGGCTACACCTTC
CASSQEKGYGYTF
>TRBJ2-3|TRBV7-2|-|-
TGTGCCAGCAGCCCCGGATTCACGGGAGATACGCAGTATTTT
CASSPGFTGDTQYF
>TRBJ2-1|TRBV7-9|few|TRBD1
TGTGCCAGCAGCCCTAGGGACAGACCGGGGCCAGTGCAGTTCTTC
CASSPRDRPGPVQFF
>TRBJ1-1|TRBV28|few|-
TGTGCCAGCAGTTTTAAGGGGGGGGCAAACACTGAAGCTTTCTTT
CASSFKGGANTEAFF
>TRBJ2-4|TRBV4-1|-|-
TGCGCCAGCAGCCAAGACTGGAAAAACATTCAGTACTTC
CASSQDWKNIQYF
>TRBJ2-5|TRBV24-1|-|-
TGTGCCACCAGTGACGGGGCCCTAGAGACCCAGTACTTC
CATSDGALETQYF
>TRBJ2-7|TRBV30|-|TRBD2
TGTGCCTGGTCCAGCGGGGGATACGAGCAGTACTTC
CAWSSGGYEQYF
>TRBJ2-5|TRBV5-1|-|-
TGCGCCAGCAGCTTTGGTATCGGAGAGACCCAGTACTTC
CASSFGIGETQYF
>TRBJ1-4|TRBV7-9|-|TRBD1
TGTGCCAGCAGCCCCGGACAGGGGAGGGCTAATGAAAAACTGTTTTTT
CASSPGQGRANEKLFF
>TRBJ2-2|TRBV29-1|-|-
TGCAGCGCACGGGGAACCGGGGAGCTGTTTTTT
CSARGTGELFF
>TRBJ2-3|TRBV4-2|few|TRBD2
TGTGCCAGCAGCCAAGATAAGGGACTAGCGGTCCCAGATACGCAGTATTTT
CASSQDKGLAVPDTQYF
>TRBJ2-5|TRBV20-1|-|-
TGCAGTGCTAGTCTGGGACACCCTCAAGAGACCCAGTACTTC
CSASLGHPQETQYF
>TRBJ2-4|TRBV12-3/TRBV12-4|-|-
TGTGCCACGACTGCTCAGCTAGCCAAAAACATTCAGTACTTC
CATTAQLAKNIQYF
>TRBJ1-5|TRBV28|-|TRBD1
TGTGCCAGCAGTTCAGGGGACAGCGCCAATCAGCCCCAGCATTTT
CASSSGDSANQPQHF
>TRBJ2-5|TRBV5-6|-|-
TGTGCCAGCAGCGACGGGCAACGAGAGACCCAGTACTTC
CASSDGQRETQYF
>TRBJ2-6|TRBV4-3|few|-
TGCGCCAGCAGCCAAGATCTTGGGTCTGGGGCCAACGTCCTGACTTTC
CASSQDLGSGANVLTF
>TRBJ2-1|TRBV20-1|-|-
TGCAGTGCTAGAGCGGGCTCCTACAATGAGCAGTTCTTC
CSARAGSYNEQFF
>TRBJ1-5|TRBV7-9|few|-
TGTGCCAGCAGCTTCGGATTAGGTCAGCCCCAGCATTTT
CASSFGLGQPQHF
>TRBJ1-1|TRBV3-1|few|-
TGTGCCAGCAGCCAAGAGGCTAGGGGGAAAGCTTTCTTT
CASSQEARGKAFF
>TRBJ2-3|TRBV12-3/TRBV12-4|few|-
TGTGCCAGCAGATACTCAGATACGCAGTATTTT
CASRYSDTQYF
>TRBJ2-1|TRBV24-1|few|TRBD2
TGTGCCACCAGTGACCCGGGGACTAGCGGGCACAATGAGCAGTTCTTC
CATSDPGTSGHNEQFF
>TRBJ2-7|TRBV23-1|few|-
TGCGCCAGCACTAGTACCGGGGAGGCCTACGAGCAGTACTTC
CASTSTGEAYEQYF
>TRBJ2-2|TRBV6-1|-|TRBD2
TGTGCCAGCAGTACCCCGAGGGGGGCTAGCGGGTCCGGGGAGCTGTTTTTT
CASSTPRGASGSGELFF
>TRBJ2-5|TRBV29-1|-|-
TGCAGCGGAAAACTAGCTAGGGGGGAGACCCAGTACTTC
CSGKLARGETQYF
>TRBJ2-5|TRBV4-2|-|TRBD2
TGTGCCAGCAGCCAGGGCGCGGGGGGACGCCAAGAGACCCAGTACTTC
CASSQGAGGRQETQYF
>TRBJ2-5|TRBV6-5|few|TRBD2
TGTGCCAGCAGTATAGCGGGGGGGCCGGGGCGGCTCCAAGAGACCCAGTACTTC
CASSIAGGPGRLQETQYF
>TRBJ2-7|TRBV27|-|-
TGTGCCAGCAGTTTCCGAGACAGCTACGAGCAGTACTTC
CASSFRDSYEQYF
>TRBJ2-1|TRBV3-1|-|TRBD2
TGTGCCTGTGGGCTGGTCGGGGAGGGCGCTGAGCAGTTCTTC
CACGLVGEGAEQFF
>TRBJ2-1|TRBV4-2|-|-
TGTGCCAGCAGCCAAGTCAAGGCGGGTCCCCTCAATGAGCAGTTCTTC
CASSQVKAGPLNEQFF
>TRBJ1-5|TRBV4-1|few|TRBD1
TGCGCCAGCAGCCAAGGGACAGGGGTGGATCAGCCCCAGCATTTT
CASSQGTGVDQPQHF
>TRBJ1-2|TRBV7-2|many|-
TGTGCCAGCAGCCCCGGACAGCCGCTCTCCTATGGCTACACCTTC
CASSPGQPLSYGYTF
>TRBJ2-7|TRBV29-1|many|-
TGCAGCGGGATGATTTACTACGAGCAGTACTTC
CSGMIYYEQYF